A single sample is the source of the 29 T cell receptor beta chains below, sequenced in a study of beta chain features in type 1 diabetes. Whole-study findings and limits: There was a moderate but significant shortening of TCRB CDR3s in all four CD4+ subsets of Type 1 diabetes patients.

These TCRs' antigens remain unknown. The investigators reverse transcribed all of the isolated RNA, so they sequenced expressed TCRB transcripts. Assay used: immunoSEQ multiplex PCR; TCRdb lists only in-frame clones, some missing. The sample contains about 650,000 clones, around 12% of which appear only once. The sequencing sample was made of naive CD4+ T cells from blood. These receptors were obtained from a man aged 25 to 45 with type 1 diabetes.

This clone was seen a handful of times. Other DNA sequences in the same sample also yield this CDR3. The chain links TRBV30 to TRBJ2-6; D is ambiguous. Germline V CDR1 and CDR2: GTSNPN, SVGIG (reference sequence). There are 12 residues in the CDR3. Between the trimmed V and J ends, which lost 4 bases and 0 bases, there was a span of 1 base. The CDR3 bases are TGTGCCTGGACCTCTGGGGCCAACGTCCTGACTTTC. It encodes CAWTSGANVLTF.

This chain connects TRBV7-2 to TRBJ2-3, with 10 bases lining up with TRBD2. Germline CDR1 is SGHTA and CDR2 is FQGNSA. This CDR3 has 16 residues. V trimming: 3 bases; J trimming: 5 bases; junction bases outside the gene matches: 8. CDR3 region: CASSFFSGGSGDTQYF. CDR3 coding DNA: TGTGCCAGCAGCTTCTTTAGCGGGGGGTCTGGAGATACGCAGTATTTT.

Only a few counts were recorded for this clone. CDR3 loop: CASSFTGAYEQYF. The CDR3 nucleotides read TGTGCCAGCAGCTTCACCGGAGCCTACGAGCAGTACTTC. The gene calls are TRBV7-9 and TRBJ2-5; D is ambiguous. Judging by the DNA end, TRBJ2-7 fits better; the J call may be wrong. CDR3 size: 13 residues. Germline V gene sequence: CDR1 SEHNR, CDR2 FQNEAQ (reference sequence).

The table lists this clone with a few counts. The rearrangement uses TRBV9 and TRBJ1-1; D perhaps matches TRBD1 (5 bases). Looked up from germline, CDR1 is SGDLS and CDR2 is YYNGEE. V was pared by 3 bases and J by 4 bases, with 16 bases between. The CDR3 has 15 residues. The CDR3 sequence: CASSATPFGGTEAFF. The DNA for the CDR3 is TGTGCCAGCAGCGCGACGCCATTCGGGGGCACTGAAGCTTTCTTT. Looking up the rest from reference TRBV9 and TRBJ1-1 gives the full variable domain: DSGVTQTPKHLITATGQRVTLRCSPRSGDLSVYWYQQSLDQGLQFLIQYYNGEERAKGNILERFSAQQFPDLHSELNLSSLELGDSALYFCASSATPFGGTEAFFGQGTRLTVV.

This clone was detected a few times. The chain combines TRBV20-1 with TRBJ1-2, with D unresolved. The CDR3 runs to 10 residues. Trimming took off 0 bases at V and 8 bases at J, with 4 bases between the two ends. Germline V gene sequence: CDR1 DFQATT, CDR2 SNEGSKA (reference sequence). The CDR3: CSARESGYTF. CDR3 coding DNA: TGCAGTGCTAGAGAGAGCGGCTACACCTTC.

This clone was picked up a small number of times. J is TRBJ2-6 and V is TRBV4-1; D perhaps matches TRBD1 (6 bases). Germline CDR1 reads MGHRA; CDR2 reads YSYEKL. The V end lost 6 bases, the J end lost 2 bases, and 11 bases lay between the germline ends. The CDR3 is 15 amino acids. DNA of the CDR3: TGCGCCAGCAGTCAAACAGGGACTGGGGCCAACGTCCTGACTTTC. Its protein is CASSQTGTGANVLTF.

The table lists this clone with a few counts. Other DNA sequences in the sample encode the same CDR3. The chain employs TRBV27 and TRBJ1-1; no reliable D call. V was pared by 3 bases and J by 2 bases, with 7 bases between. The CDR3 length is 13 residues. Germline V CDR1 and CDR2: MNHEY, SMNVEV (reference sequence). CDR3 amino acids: CASSFNGNTEAFF. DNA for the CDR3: TGTGCCAGCAGTTTTAACGGAAACACTGAAGCTTTCTTT.

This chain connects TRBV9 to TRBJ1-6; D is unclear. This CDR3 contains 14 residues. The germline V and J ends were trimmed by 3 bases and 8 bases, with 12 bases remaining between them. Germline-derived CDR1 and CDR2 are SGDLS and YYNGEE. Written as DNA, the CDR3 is TGTGCCAGCAGCGAGGACGGGAGGGATTCACCCCTCCACTTT. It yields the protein CASSEDGRDSPLHF.

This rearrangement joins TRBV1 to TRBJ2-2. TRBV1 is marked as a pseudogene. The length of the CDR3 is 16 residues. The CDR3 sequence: CTSSHLKTNNTGELFF. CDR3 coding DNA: TGCACCAGCAGCCACCTTAAAACGAATAACACCGGGGAGCTGTTTTTT.

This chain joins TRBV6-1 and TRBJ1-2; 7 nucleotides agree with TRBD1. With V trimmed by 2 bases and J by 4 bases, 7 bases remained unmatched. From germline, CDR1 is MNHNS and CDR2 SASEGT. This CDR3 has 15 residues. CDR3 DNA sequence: TGTGCCAGCAGTGAACCTCGACAGGGTATCTATGGCTACACCTTC. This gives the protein CASSEPRQGIYGYTF.

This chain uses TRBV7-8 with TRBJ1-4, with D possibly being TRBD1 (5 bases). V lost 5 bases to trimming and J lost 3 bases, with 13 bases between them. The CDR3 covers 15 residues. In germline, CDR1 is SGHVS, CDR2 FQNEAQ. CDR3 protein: CASSRGLMANEKLFF. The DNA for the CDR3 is TGTGCCAGCAGCCGGGGCCTGATGGCTAATGAAAAACTGTTTTTT.

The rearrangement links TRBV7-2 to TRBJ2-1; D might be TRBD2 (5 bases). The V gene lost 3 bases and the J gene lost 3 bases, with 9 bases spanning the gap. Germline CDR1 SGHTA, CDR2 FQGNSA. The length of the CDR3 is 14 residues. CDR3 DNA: TGTGCCAGCAGCTTCACGGGAAGCTACAATGAGCAGTTCTTC. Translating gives CASSFTGSYNEQFF.

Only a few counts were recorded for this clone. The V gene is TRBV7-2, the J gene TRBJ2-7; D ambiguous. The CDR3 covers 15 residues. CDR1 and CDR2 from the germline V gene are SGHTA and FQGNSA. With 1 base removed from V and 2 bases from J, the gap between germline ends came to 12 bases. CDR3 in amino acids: CASSLGPGFPYEQYF. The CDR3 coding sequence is TGTGCCAGCAGCTTAGGCCCCGGGTTCCCCTACGAGCAGTACTTC.

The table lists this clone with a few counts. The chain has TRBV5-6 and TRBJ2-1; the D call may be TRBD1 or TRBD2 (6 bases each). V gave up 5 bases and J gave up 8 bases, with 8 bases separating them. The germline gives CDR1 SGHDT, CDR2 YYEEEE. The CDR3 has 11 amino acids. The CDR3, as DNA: TGTGCCAGCAGAGGGGGGTATGAGCAGTTCTTC. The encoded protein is CASRGGYEQFF.

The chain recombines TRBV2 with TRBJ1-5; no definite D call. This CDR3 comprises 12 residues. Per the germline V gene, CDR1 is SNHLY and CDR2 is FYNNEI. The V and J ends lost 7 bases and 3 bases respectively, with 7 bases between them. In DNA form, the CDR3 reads TGTGCCAGCATGGACCACAATCAGCCCCAGCATTTT. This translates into CASMDHNQPQHF.

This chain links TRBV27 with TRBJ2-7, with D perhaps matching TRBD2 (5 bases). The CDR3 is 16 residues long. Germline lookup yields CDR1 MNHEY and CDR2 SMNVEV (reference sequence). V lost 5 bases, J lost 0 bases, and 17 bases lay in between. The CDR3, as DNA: TGTGCCAGCAGTCCCCGGGAACAGAGGAGCTCCTACGAGCAGTACTTC. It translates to CASSPREQRSSYEQYF.

This CDR3 reads CASSRQLSSYEQYF. The CDR3, as DNA: TGTGCCAGCAGTCGACAGCTTAGCTCCTACGAGCAGTACTTC. The rearrangement uses TRBV6-5 and TRBJ2-7; D is perhaps TRBD1 (5 bases). The CDR3 covers 14 residues. The V and J ends lost 5 bases and 0 bases respectively, with 11 bases between them. From germline, CDR1 is MNHEY and CDR2 SVGAGI.

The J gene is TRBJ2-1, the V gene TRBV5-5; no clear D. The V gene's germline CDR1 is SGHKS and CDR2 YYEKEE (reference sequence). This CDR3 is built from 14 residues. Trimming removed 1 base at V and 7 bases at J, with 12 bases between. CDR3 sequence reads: CASSLLYATNEQFF. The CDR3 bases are TGTGCCAGCAGCTTGCTATACGCGACGAATGAGCAGTTCTTC. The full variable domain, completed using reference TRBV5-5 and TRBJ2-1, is DAGVTQSPTHLIKTRGQQVTLRCSPISGHKSVSWYQQVLGQGPQFIFQYYEKEERGRGNFPDRFSARQFPNYSSELNVNALLLGDSALYLCASSLLYATNEQFFGPGTRLTVL.

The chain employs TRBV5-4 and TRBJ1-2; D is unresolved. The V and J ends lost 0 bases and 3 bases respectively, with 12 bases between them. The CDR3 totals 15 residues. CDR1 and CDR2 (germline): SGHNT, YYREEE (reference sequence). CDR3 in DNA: TGTGCCAGCAGCTTGGAAACCGGGGAATACTATGGCTACACCTTC. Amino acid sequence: CASSLETGEYYGYTF.

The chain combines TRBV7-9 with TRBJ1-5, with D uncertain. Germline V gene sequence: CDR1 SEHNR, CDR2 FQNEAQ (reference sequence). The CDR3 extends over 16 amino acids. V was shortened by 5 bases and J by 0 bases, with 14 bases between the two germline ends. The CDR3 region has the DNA TGTGCCAGCAGCGCCCAGACACCGTTTAGCAATCAGCCCCAGCATTTT. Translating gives CASSAQTPFSNQPQHF.

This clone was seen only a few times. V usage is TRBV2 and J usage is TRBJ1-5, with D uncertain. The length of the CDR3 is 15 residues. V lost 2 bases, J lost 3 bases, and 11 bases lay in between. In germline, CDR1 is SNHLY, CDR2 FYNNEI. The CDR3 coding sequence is TGTGCCAGCAGTGAAAGGGCGGAGCCCAATCAGCCCCAGCATTTT. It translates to CASSERAEPNQPQHF.

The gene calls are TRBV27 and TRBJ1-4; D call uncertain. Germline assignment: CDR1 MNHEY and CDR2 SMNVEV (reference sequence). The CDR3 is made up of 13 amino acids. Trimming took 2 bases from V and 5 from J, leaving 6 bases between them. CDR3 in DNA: TGTGCCAGCAGTTTAAGAGGGAATGAAAAACTGTTTTTT. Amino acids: CASSLRGNEKLFF.

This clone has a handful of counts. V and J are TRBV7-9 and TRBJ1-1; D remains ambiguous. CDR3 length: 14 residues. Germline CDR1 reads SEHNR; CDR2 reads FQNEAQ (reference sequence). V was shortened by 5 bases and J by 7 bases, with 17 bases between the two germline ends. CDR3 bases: TGTGCCAGCAGCCCTCCTGGGGTGGAGGGTGAAGCTTTCTTT. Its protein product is CASSPPGVEGEAFF.

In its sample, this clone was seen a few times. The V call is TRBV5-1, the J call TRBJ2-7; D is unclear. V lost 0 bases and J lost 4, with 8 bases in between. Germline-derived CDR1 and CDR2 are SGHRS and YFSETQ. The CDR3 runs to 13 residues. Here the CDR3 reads CASSLVTGYEQYF. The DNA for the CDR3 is TGCGCCAGCAGCTTGGTTACTGGGTACGAGCAGTACTTC.

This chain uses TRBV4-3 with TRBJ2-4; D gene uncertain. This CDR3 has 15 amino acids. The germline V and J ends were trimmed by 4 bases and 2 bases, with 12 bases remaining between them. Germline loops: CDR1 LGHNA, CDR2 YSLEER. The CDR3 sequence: CASSPLGNTKNIQYF. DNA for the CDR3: TGCGCCAGCAGCCCCTTGGGAAACACCAAAAACATTCAGTACTTC.

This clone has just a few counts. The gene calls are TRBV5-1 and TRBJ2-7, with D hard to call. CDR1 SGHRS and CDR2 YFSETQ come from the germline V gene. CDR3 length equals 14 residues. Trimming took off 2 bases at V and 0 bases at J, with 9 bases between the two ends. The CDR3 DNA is TGCGCCAGCAGCTTAGGGCGCCCCTCCTACGAGCAGTACTTC. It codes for CASSLGRPSYEQYF.

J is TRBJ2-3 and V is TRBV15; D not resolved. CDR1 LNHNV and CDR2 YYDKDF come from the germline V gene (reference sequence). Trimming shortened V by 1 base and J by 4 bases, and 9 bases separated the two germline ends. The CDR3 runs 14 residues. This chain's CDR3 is CATSRGSRPDTQYF. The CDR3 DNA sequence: TGTGCCACCAGCAGAGGGAGCCGGCCAGATACGCAGTATTTT.

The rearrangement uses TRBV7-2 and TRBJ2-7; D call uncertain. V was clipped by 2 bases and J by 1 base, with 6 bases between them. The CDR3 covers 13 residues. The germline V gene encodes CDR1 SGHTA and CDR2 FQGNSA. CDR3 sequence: CASSLLGSYEQYF. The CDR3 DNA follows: TGTGCCAGCAGCTTACTGGGGTCCTACGAGCAGTACTTC.

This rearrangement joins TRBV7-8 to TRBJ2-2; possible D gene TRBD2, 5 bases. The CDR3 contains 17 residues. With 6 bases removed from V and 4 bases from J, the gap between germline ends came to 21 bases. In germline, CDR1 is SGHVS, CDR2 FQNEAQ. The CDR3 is CASRIGIKNRGTGELFF. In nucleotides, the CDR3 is TGTGCCAGCAGAATCGGGATAAAAAACCGAGGCACCGGGGAGCTGTTTTTT.